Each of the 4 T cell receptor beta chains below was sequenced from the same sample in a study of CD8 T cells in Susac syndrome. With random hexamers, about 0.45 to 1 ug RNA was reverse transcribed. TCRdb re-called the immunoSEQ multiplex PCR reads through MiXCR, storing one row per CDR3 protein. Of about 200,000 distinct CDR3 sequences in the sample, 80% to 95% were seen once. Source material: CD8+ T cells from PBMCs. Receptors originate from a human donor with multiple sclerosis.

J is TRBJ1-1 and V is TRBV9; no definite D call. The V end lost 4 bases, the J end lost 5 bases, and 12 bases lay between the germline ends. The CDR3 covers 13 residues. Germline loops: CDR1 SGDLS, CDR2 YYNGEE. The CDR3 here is CASSQGPSTEAFF. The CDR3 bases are TGTGCCAGCAGCCAAGGACCGTCTACTGAAGCTTTCTTT.

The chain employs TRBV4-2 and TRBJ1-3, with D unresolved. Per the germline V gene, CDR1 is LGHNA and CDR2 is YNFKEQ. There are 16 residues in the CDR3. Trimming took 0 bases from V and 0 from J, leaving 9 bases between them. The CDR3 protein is CASSQDRSLSGNTIYF. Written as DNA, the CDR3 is TGTGCCAGCAGCCAAGATAGAAGTCTCTCTGGAAACACCATATATTTT.

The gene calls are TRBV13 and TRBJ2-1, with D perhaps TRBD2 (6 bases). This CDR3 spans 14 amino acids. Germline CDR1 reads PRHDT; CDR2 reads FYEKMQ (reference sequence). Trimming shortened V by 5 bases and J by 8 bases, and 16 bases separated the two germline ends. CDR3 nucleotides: TGTGCCAGCAGCCTCCGAACTAGCCACCATGAGCAGTTCTTC. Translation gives CASSLRTSHHEQFF.

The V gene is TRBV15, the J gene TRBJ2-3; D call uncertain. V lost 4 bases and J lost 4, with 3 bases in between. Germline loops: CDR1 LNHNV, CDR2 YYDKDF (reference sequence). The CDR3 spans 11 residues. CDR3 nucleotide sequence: TGTGCCACCAGCAATCCAGATACGCAGTATTTT. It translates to CATSNPDTQYF. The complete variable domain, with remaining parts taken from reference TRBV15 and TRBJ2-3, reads DAMVIQNPRYQVTQFGKPVTLSCSQTLNHNVMYWYQQKSSQAPKLLFHYYDKDFNNEADTPDNFQSRRPNTSFCFLDIRSPGLGDTAMYLCATSNPDTQYFGPGTRLTVL.